This is a list of T cell receptor beta chains from one sample in a study of human T cells and chemical hapten exposure. Via MiXCR, TCRdb re-called the RACE reads, giving one row per CDR3 protein. The table has 70,000 to 95,000 distinct CDR3 sequences, approximately 7% seen once; the top ten hold 1.3%. Material: whole blood, obtained in connection with sensitization to the hapten diphenylcyclopropenone (DPC). All receptors derive from a woman between 25 and 40 years old with alopecia areata. Some clones in this sample may be carry-over from other donors' samples. The conserved cysteine and the conserved F or W are not part of the CDR3 here. Not every row has a clone size; where given, it reads once, few, many or a size class.

many | TRBJ2-1 | 17 | TRBV2 | ASSEARTSGASKVDEQF
- | TRBJ1-5 | 12 | TRBV20-1 | SASVRTDNQPQH
many | TRBJ2-7 | 12 | TRBV25-1 | ASSETGALYEQY
- | TRBJ1-1 | 12 | TRBV6-1 | ASSEAHRITEAF
many | TRBJ2-1 | 12 | TRBV2 | ASSEDGPGNEQF
- | TRBJ1-2 | 12 | TRBV9 | ASSVGTGNYGYT
many | TRBJ2-1 | 9 | TRBV29-1 | SVADSGEQF
few | TRBJ2-2 | 13 | TRBV5-1 | ASSRTGADTGELF
- | TRBJ2-1 | 16 | TRBV5-1 | ASSWIPLVGFPHNEQF
many | TRBJ1-3 | 13 | TRBV29-1 | SVVDPGISGNTIY
many | TRBJ1-1 | 12 | TRBV6-1 | ASSLERGKSGAF
few | TRBJ2-3 | 13 | TRBV12-3/TRBV12-4 | ASSSHATRLDTQY
few | TRBJ1-5 | 14 | TRBV20-1 | SARKGQSNSNQPQH
many | TRBJ2-5 | 13 | TRBV12-3/TRBV12-4 | ASTPTGRGKETQY
many | TRBJ2-7 | 12 | TRBV27 | ASSWGDRPYEQY
many | TRBJ1-4 | 12 | TRBV7-2 | ASSRDLTNEKLF
- | TRBJ2-7 | 15 | TRBV6-2/TRBV6-3 | ASSYLGLAGGTYEQY
many | TRBJ2-2 | 16 | TRBV11-2 | ASSSPGIWAGGIGELF
- | TRBJ1-2 | 10 | TRBV19 | ASSAMGYGYT
- | TRBJ2-2 | 13 | TRBV11-3 | ASSPGLRGSGELF
few | TRBJ1-2 | 11 | TRBV3-1 | ASSNRQAGRYT
many | TRBJ1-5 | 12 | TRBV7-9 | ASSSIAGNQPQH
many | TRBJ2-6 | 14 | TRBV18 | ASSLQQGKGANVLT
few | TRBJ1-1 | 11 | TRBV6-1 | ASSARRDTEAF
few | TRBJ1-2 | 11 | TRBV2 | ASVQGGRDGYT
many | TRBJ1-6 | 15 | TRBV6-6 | ASSYPGVRGIGSPLH
- | TRBJ2-3 | 12 | TRBV13 | ASSLRHRTDTQY
many | TRBJ1-1 | 11 | TRBV30 | AWSVSGGTEAF
many | TRBJ2-5 | 12 | TRBV11-2 | ASSFRTGGETQY
many | TRBJ1-2 | 13 | TRBV7-3 | ASSLAPGTNYGYT
many | TRBJ1-1 | 11 | TRBV5-4 | ASSLSSRFEAF
many | TRBJ2-5 | 16 | TRBV12-3/TRBV12-4 | ASSFWVTARGVQETQY
few | TRBJ1-2 | 11 | TRBV20-1 | SAREGSNYGYT
many | TRBJ1-2 | 9 | TRBV9 | ASSGFYGYT
many | TRBJ1-2 | 11 | TRBV5-1 | ASSPIGTEGYT
many | TRBJ2-3 | 9 | TRBV29-1 | SVAPADTQY
- | TRBJ2-5 | 13 | TRBV2 | ASSEAWGRGETQY
many | TRBJ2-3 | 12 | TRBV2 | ASREGSSTDTQY
many | TRBJ1-5 | 12 | TRBV7-2 | ASSSNGLYQPQH
many | TRBJ1-5 | 12 | TRBV2 | ASVDRSSNQPQH
many | TRBJ2-3 | 15 | TRBV11-2 | ASSLGILAKRTDTQY
many | TRBJ2-3 | 13 | TRBV4-2 | ASSRLAGGTDTQY
few | TRBJ2-7 | 10 | TRBV30 | AWSRDSYEQY
many | TRBJ2-7 | 11 | TRBV7-9 | ASTELNQQGRY
few | TRBJ2-1 | 15 | TRBV7-2 | ASSHKGGSTFYNEQF
many | TRBJ1-1 | 13 | TRBV5-5 | ASSWTTGADTEAF
many | TRBJ2-7 | 13 | TRBV29-1 | SVVAGAPENYEQY
many | TRBJ2-1 | 13 | TRBV27 | ASSLRLAGEVEQF
many | TRBJ2-7 | 11 | TRBV5-5 | ASSLVPGGEQY
many | TRBJ1-1 | 12 | TRBV2 | ASSDVTPDRGAF
many | TRBJ2-3 | 11 | TRBV20-1 | SCNNPSTDTQY
few | TRBJ1-6 | 11 | TRBV20-1 | SAREAGASPLH
many | TRBJ1-1 | 13 | TRBV20-1 | SARRFGGDPTEAF
- | TRBJ2-2 | 13 | TRBV2 | ASSEGRVIPGELF
many | TRBJ2-7 | 12 | TRBV12-3/TRBV12-4 | ASSSPSGFYEQY
few | TRBJ2-1 | 11 | TRBV9 | ASSVGGGNEQF
many | TRBJ2-1 | 13 | TRBV7-2 | ASSLDGGLYNEQF